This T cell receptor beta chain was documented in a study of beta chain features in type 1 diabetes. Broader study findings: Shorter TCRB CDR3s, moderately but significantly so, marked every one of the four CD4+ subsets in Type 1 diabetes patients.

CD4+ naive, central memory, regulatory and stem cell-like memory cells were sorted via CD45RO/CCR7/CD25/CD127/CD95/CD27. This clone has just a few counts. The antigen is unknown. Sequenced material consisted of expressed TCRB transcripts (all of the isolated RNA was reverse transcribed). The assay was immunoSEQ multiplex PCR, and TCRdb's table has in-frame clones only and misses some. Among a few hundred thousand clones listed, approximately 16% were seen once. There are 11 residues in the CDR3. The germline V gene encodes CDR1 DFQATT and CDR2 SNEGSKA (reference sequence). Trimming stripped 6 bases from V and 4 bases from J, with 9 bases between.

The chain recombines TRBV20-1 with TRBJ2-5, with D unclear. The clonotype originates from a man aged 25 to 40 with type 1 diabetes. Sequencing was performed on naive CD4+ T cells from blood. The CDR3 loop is CSASSVETQYF. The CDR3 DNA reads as TGCAGTGCCTCGAGCGTAGAGACCCAGTACTTC.